The rows below give T cell receptor beta chains drawn from one sample of a study of blood T cell repertoires in COVID-19. The protocol was immunoSEQ multiplex PCR, while the TCRdb copy is restricted to in-frame clones and leaves out a portion. This table holds about 230,000 clones, roughly 86% found once. Material: PBMCs or T cells enriched from blood (not recorded which). The source of these receptors is a woman aged 25 to 45 with acute COVID-19. The CDR3 runs from the conserved cysteine through the conserved F or W. A D gene is named only where the DNA matches it firmly. The size field is filled for only some rows; it gives once, few, many or a size class.

CDR3 protein: CASSGTGKGPNGYTF; CDR3 DNA: TGTGCCAGCAGCGGAACAGGGAAAGGTCCTAATGGCTACACCTTC; clone size: once; CDR3 length: 15; D gene: NA; V gene: TRBV9; J gene: TRBJ1-2
CDR3 protein: CASSVGGGATEAFF; CDR3 DNA: TGTGCCAGCAGCGTGGGGGGTGGGGCCACTGAAGCTTTCTTT; clone size: NA; CDR3 length: 14; D gene: NA; V gene: TRBV9; J gene: TRBJ1-1
CDR3 protein: CASSNSEALMWGYTF; CDR3 DNA: TGTGCCAGCAGCAATTCGGAGGCCCTTATGTGGGGCTACACCTTC; clone size: NA; CDR3 length: 15; D gene: NA; V gene: TRBV6-2/TRBV6-3; J gene: TRBJ1-2
CDR3 protein: CATSNPSRGEVNTEAFF; CDR3 DNA: TGTGCCACCAGCAACCCGAGTCGGGGGGAGGTGAACACTGAAGCTTTCTTT; clone size: once; CDR3 length: 17; D gene: NA; V gene: TRBV15; J gene: TRBJ1-1
CDR3 protein: CASSIQGTLLYGYTF; CDR3 DNA: TGTGCCAGTAGTATTCAGGGAACCCTGCTCTATGGCTACACCTTC; clone size: NA; CDR3 length: 15; D gene: NA; V gene: TRBV19; J gene: TRBJ1-2
CDR3 protein: CASSADWGQRTYGYTF; CDR3 DNA: TGCGCCAGCAGCGCGGATTGGGGACAGAGAACCTATGGCTACACCTTC; clone size: few; CDR3 length: 16; D gene: TRBD1; V gene: TRBV4-3; J gene: TRBJ1-2
CDR3 protein: CASSLGGQRYPGSNQPQHF; CDR3 DNA: TGTGCCAGCAGCTTAGGGGGACAGCGATACCCCGGGAGCAATCAGCCCCAGCATTTT; clone size: NA; CDR3 length: 19; D gene: TRBD1; V gene: TRBV11-2; J gene: TRBJ1-5
CDR3 protein: CASSPRGNPRGGTEAFF; CDR3 DNA: TGTGCCAGCTCACCACGTGGTAACCCCAGAGGTGGCACTGAAGCTTTCTTT; clone size: NA; CDR3 length: 17; D gene: NA; V gene: TRBV18; J gene: TRBJ1-1
CDR3 protein: CASSVGVGGVEETQYF; CDR3 DNA: TGTGCCAGCAGCGTGGGAGTGGGGGGGGTTGAGGAGACCCAGTACTTC; clone size: NA; CDR3 length: 16; D gene: TRBD2; V gene: TRBV9; J gene: TRBJ2-5
CDR3 protein: CASSPYGGGEQYF; CDR3 DNA: TGTGCCAGCTCACCGTACGGGGGAGGCGAGCAGTACTTC; clone size: NA; CDR3 length: 13; D gene: NA; V gene: TRBV18; J gene: TRBJ2-7
CDR3 protein: CATSRGATTDTQYF; CDR3 DNA: TGTGCCACCAGCAGAGGGGCTACCACAGATACGCAGTATTTT; clone size: NA; CDR3 length: 14; D gene: NA; V gene: TRBV15; J gene: TRBJ2-3
CDR3 protein: CASIFSPGETQYF; CDR3 DNA: TGTGCCAGCATCTTCAGTCCCGGGGAGACCCAGTACTTC; clone size: NA; CDR3 length: 13; D gene: NA; V gene: TRBV3-1/TRBV3-2; J gene: TRBJ2-5
CDR3 protein: CASSQDFSEAFF; CDR3 DNA: TGTGCCAGCAGCCAAGATTTCTCTGAAGCTTTCTTT; clone size: once; CDR3 length: 12; D gene: NA; V gene: TRBV3-1/TRBV3-2; J gene: TRBJ1-1
CDR3 protein: CASCGLHPNTEAFF; CDR3 DNA: TGCGCCAGCTGTGGGCTGCATCCGAACACTGAAGCTTTCTTT; clone size: NA; CDR3 length: 14; D gene: NA; V gene: TRBV5-1; J gene: TRBJ1-1
CDR3 protein: CASKPGQNTEAFF; CDR3 DNA: TGCGCCAGCAAACCGGGACAGAACACTGAAGCTTTCTTT; clone size: NA; CDR3 length: 13; D gene: NA; V gene: TRBV4-1; J gene: TRBJ1-1
CDR3 protein: CASRLAGTDTQYF; CDR3 DNA: TGTGCCAGTCGACTAGCGGGAACAGATACGCAGTATTTT; clone size: NA; CDR3 length: 13; D gene: TRBD2; V gene: TRBV6-5; J gene: TRBJ2-3
CDR3 protein: CASSVGQTLSNSPLHF; CDR3 DNA: TGTGCCAGCAGTGTAGGACAAACTCTTTCTAATTCACCCCTCCACTTT; clone size: once; CDR3 length: 16; D gene: NA; V gene: TRBV6-1; J gene: TRBJ1-6
CDR3 protein: CASSPGQGRETQYF; CDR3 DNA: TGTGCCAGCTCACCCGGACAGGGAAGAGAGACCCAGTACTTC; clone size: NA; CDR3 length: 14; D gene: TRBD1; V gene: TRBV18; J gene: TRBJ2-5
CDR3 protein: CASSFLTGLTGELFF; CDR3 DNA: TGTGCCAGCAGTTTTTTGACAGGGTTGACCGGGGAGCTGTTTTTT; clone size: NA; CDR3 length: 15; D gene: TRBD1; V gene: TRBV27; J gene: TRBJ2-2
CDR3 protein: CASSVATQETQYF; CDR3 DNA: TGTGCCAGCAGCGTCGCTACCCAAGAGACCCAGTACTTC; clone size: NA; CDR3 length: 13; D gene: NA; V gene: TRBV5-4; J gene: TRBJ2-5
CDR3 protein: CASSLDPYEGPTEAFF; CDR3 DNA: TGTGCCAGCAGCTTGGACCCCTACGAGGGTCCAACTGAAGCTTTCTTT; clone size: once; CDR3 length: 16; D gene: NA; V gene: TRBV5-5; J gene: TRBJ1-1
CDR3 protein: CASRSRLTGLHSNQPQHF; CDR3 DNA: TGTGCCAGTAGATCACGACTAACAGGGCTCCACAGCAATCAGCCCCAGCATTTT; clone size: NA; CDR3 length: 18; D gene: NA; V gene: TRBV19; J gene: TRBJ1-5
CDR3 protein: CASSLGAQGWETQYF; CDR3 DNA: TGTGCCAGCAGTTTAGGGGCCCAGGGGTGGGAGACCCAGTACTTC; clone size: NA; CDR3 length: 15; D gene: NA; V gene: TRBV28; J gene: TRBJ2-5
CDR3 protein: CASSGTSGGLTTDTQYF; CDR3 DNA: TGTGCCAGCAGCGGGACTAGCGGGGGCCTAACAACAGATACGCAGTATTTT; clone size: NA; CDR3 length: 17; D gene: TRBD2; V gene: TRBV9; J gene: TRBJ2-3
CDR3 protein: CASSQVRRGSDSPLHF; CDR3 DNA: TGTGCCAGCAGCCAAGTAAGGCGGGGCTCGGATTCACCCCTCCACTTT; clone size: NA; CDR3 length: 16; D gene: NA; V gene: TRBV3-1/TRBV3-2; J gene: TRBJ1-6
CDR3 protein: CASSLTGSHPYEQYF; CDR3 DNA: TGTGCCAGCAGCCTGACCGGGAGCCACCCGTACGAGCAGTACTTC; clone size: NA; CDR3 length: 15; D gene: NA; V gene: TRBV5-6; J gene: TRBJ2-7
CDR3 protein: CASSQEVQDGYYGYTF; CDR3 DNA: TGCGCCAGCAGCCAAGAGGTACAGGATGGGTACTATGGCTACACCTTC; clone size: once; CDR3 length: 16; D gene: NA; V gene: TRBV4-3; J gene: TRBJ1-2
CDR3 protein: CASSLRPPTTGTGYTF; CDR3 DNA: TGTGCCAGCAGCCTACGACCTCCAACGACAGGGACTGGCTACACCTTC; clone size: NA; CDR3 length: 16; D gene: TRBD1; V gene: TRBV7-2; J gene: TRBJ1-2
CDR3 protein: CASSLDGELSYGYTF; CDR3 DNA: TGCGCCAGCAGCTTGGACGGGGAACTTTCCTATGGCTACACCTTC; clone size: NA; CDR3 length: 15; D gene: NA; V gene: TRBV5-1; J gene: TRBJ1-2
CDR3 protein: CAWARLGLAGGVGEQFF; CDR3 DNA: TGTGCCTGGGCACGACTGGGACTAGCGGGGGGTGTAGGCGAGCAGTTCTTC; clone size: NA; CDR3 length: 17; D gene: TRBD2; V gene: TRBV30; J gene: TRBJ2-1
CDR3 protein: CASTPSSGTGGDEQYF; CDR3 DNA: TGTGCCAGCACCCCAAGCAGTGGGACAGGGGGCGACGAGCAGTACTTC; clone size: NA; CDR3 length: 16; D gene: NA; V gene: TRBV21-1; J gene: TRBJ2-7
CDR3 protein: CATSSLLVGGSQHF; CDR3 DNA: TGTGCCACCAGCAGTCTCCTGGTTGGGGGCTCCCAGCATTTT; clone size: NA; CDR3 length: 14; D gene: NA; V gene: TRBV15; J gene: TRBJ1-5
CDR3 protein: CASSGREGGWNEQFF; CDR3 DNA: TGTGCCAGCAGCGGCAGGGAAGGTGGGTGGAATGAGCAGTTCTTC; clone size: once; CDR3 length: 15; D gene: NA; V gene: TRBV9; J gene: TRBJ2-1
CDR3 protein: CASSVRLDGNTIYF; CDR3 DNA: TGTGCCAGCAGCGTTCGGTTAGATGGAAACACCATATATTTT; clone size: NA; CDR3 length: 14; D gene: NA; V gene: TRBV9; J gene: TRBJ1-3
CDR3 protein: CASSEFGGMNTEAFF; CDR3 DNA: TGTGCCAGCAGTGAATTTGGGGGGATGAACACTGAAGCTTTCTTT; clone size: NA; CDR3 length: 15; D gene: NA; V gene: TRBV6-1; J gene: TRBJ1-1
CDR3 protein: CASSRGDTGELFF; CDR3 DNA: TGTGCCTCAAGCCGGGGGGACACCGGGGAGCTGTTTTTT; clone size: NA; CDR3 length: 13; D gene: TRBD2; V gene: TRBV28; J gene: TRBJ2-2
CDR3 protein: CASSLAGTGGFLGEKLFF; CDR3 DNA: TGTGCCAGCAGTTTAGCCGGGACAGGGGGATTCTTGGGAGAAAAACTGTTTTTT; clone size: NA; CDR3 length: 18; D gene: TRBD1; V gene: TRBV27; J gene: TRBJ1-4
CDR3 protein: CASSLTAGSSDYGYTF; CDR3 DNA: TGTGCCAGCAGCTTAACGGCGGGATCTAGCGACTATGGCTACACCTTC; clone size: NA; CDR3 length: 16; D gene: NA; V gene: TRBV7-9; J gene: TRBJ1-2
CDR3 protein: CASSTWTGDHEQYF; CDR3 DNA: TGTGCCAGTAGTACCTGGACAGGGGACCACGAGCAGTACTTC; clone size: NA; CDR3 length: 14; D gene: TRBD1; V gene: TRBV19; J gene: TRBJ2-7
CDR3 protein: CASTGENNSPLHF; CDR3 DNA: TGTGCCTCGACAGGGGAGAATAATTCACCCCTCCACTTT; clone size: once; CDR3 length: 13; D gene: TRBD1; V gene: TRBV30; J gene: TRBJ1-6
CDR3 protein: CASSPVLTAIHGYTF; CDR3 DNA: TGTGCCAGCAGCCCCGTACTTACAGCAATTCATGGCTACACCTTC; clone size: NA; CDR3 length: 15; D gene: NA; V gene: TRBV7-9; J gene: TRBJ1-2